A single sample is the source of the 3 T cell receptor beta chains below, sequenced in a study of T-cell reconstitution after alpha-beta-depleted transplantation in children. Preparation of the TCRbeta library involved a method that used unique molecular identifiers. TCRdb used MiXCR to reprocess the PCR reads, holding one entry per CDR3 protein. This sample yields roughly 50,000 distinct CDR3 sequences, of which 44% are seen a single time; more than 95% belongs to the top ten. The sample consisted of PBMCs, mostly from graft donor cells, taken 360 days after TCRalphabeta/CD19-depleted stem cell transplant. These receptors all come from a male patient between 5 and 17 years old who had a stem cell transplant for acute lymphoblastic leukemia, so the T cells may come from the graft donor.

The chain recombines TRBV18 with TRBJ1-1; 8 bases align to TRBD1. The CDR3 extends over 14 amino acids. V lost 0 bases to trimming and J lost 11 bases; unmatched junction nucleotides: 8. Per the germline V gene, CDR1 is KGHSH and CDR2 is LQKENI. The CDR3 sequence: CASSPPRDRKGAFF. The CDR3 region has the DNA TGTGCCAGCTCACCACCCCGGGACAGGAAAGGGGCTTTCTTT.

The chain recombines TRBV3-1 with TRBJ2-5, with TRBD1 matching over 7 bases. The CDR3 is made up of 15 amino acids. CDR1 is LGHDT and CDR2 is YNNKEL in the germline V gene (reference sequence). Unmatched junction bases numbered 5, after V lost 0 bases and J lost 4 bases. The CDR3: CASSQEVYRGETQYF. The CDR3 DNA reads TGTGCCAGCAGCCAAGAAGTGTACAGGGGAGAGACCCAGTACTTC.

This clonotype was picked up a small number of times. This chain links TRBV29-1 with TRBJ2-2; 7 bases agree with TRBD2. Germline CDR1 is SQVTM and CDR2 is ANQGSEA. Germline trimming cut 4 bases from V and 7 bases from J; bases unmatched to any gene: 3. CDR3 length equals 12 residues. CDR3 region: CSVGLAVGELFF. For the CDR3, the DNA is TGCAGCGTTGGCCTAGCGGTCGGGGAGCTGTTTTTT.